Presented here are 16 T cell receptor beta chains from one specimen sequenced in a study of shared clonotypes between healthy human individuals. CD8 cells regarded as naive lacked CD45RO, were positively chosen for CCR7, and omitted terminally differentiated effector memory CD45RA+ cells. Profiling relied on immunoSEQ multiplex PCR, and the TCRdb table lists in-frame clones only, not all of them. The profile covers around 2,000,000 clones, with roughly 91% appearing a single time and roughly 1.8% taken by the ten largest. The sample consisted of naive CD8+ T cells from PBMCs. These receptors were taken from a man younger than 35 in good health. Some clones in this sample may be carry-over from other donors' samples.

This chain joins TRBV30 and TRBJ2-7; 8 bases are shared with TRBD1. This CDR3 has 14 residues. Trimming removed 8 bases from V and 1 base from J; junction bases left unmatched: 10. The V gene's germline CDR1 is GTSNPN and CDR2 SVGIG (reference sequence). CDR3 in DNA: TGTGCCGGAGATATGGACAGGGCTTCCTACGAGCAGTACTTC. Its protein product is CAGDMDRASYEQYF.

The chain uses TRBV28 and TRBJ2-7, with D possibly TRBD2 on 5 matching bases. The CDR3 extends over 15 amino acids. The germline V gene has CDR1 MDHEN and CDR2 SYDVKM. V dropped 5 bases and J dropped 3 bases, with 17 bases sitting between them. Here the CDR3 reads CASSIEGGGGYEQYF. The CDR3 coding sequence is TGTGCCAGCAGTATAGAGGGTGGAGGTGGCTACGAGCAGTACTTC.

This chain joins TRBV5-1 and TRBJ2-7; D is uncertain. Germline V gene data show CDR1 as SGHRS and CDR2 as YFSETQ. V was shortened by 4 bases and J by 5 bases, with 13 bases between the two germline ends. The CDR3 extends over 13 amino acids. CDR3 protein: CASSMETSHEQYF. The CDR3 DNA is TGCGCCAGCAGCATGGAAACATCGCACGAGCAGTACTTC.

CDR3: CASSSATGVLNEQYF. DNA for the CDR3: TGTGCCAGCAGTAGTGCCACAGGGGTCCTAAACGAGCAGTACTTC. This chain links TRBV11-2 with TRBJ2-7, with 7 bases matching TRBD1. V lost 6 bases to trimming and J lost 5 bases; unmatched junction nucleotides: 13. This CDR3 is 15 amino acids long. The germline CDR1 and CDR2 sequences are SGHAT and FQNNGV.

The chain carries TRBV10-3 and TRBJ2-3; 11 nucleotides match TRBD2. The junction had 9 bases not matched to a gene; V was cut back by 4 bases and J by 3 bases. CDR3 length: 17 residues. In germline, CDR1 is ENHRY, CDR2 SYGVKD. The CDR3 sequence: CAISGGVLAGATDTQYF. CDR3 DNA: TGTGCCATCAGTGGAGGGGTACTAGCGGGAGCAACAGATACGCAGTATTTT.

The rearrangement joins TRBV4-3 to TRBJ2-4; 9 positions agree with TRBD2. Germline V gives CDR1 LGHNA, CDR2 YSLEER. The V gene end was trimmed by 4 bases and the J gene end by 0 bases; junction bases not matched to a gene: 4. The CDR3 extends over 16 amino acids. Written as DNA, the CDR3 is TGCGCCAGCAGCCGGCGGGAGGGGCTAGCCAAAAACATTCAGTACTTC. This translates into CASSRREGLAKNIQYF.

This clone has more than one count but fewer than ten. CDR3 region: CASSQHGDEQYF. The CDR3 DNA reads as TGTGCCAGCAGCCAGCACGGTGACGAGCAGTACTTC. The genes are TRBV7-9 and TRBJ2-7; D remains unclear. Deletions cut 5 bases from V and 5 bases from J, with 10 bases between. Germline V gene data show CDR1 as SEHNR and CDR2 as FQNEAQ (reference sequence). CDR3 length: 12 residues.

This clone was detected only once. This specimen includes other DNA sequences encoding the same CDR3. The chain joins TRBV7-9 to TRBJ2-2, with 7 bases identical to TRBD1. Germline CDR1 is SEHNR and CDR2 is FQNEAQ (reference sequence). V was pared by 5 bases and J by 1 base, with 10 bases of the junction left unmatched. The CDR3 runs to 17 residues. CDR3 residues: CASSPRFGTENTGELFF. The CDR3 coding sequence is TGTGCCAGCAGCCCTCGCTTTGGGACAGAGAACACCGGGGAGCTGTTTTTT.

The CDR3 bases are TGTGCCAGCAGTGTCGGGACAGCTCCCACCCTCTACACCTTC. Amino acid sequence: CASSVGTAPTLYTF. The chain carries TRBV6-1 and TRBJ1-2, with 7 bases that match TRBD1. V was clipped by 4 bases and J by 10 bases; unmatched bases: 12. Germline values: CDR1 MNHNS, CDR2 SASEGT. CDR3 size: 14 residues.

V gene TRBV7-2 combines with J gene TRBJ2-7; TRBD1 matches at 8 bases. Germline lookup yields CDR1 SGHTA and CDR2 FQGNSA. This CDR3 contains 15 residues. The J segment lost 0 bases and the V segment lost 5 bases, leaving 6 bases of the junction unmatched. DNA of the CDR3: TGTGCCAGCAGCCCTGGGACAGGTAGCTCCTACGAGCAGTACTTC. Translated: CASSPGTGSSYEQYF.

The V gene is TRBV13, the J gene TRBJ2-3; D perhaps matches TRBD2 (6 bases). V was pared by 1 base and J by 2 bases, with 13 bases between. The CDR3 has 16 residues. Germline CDR1 and CDR2: PRHDT and FYEKMQ (reference sequence). Here the CDR3 reads CASSLVAASDTDTQYF. The CDR3 coding sequence is TGTGCCAGCAGCTTAGTAGCGGCATCAGACACAGATACGCAGTATTTT.

The chain joins TRBV7-3 to TRBJ2-5, with D possibly matching TRBD2 (6 bases). CDR3 length equals 16 residues. Trimming cost V 2 bases and J 4 bases, with 17 bases left between them. Germline assignment: CDR1 SGHTA and CDR2 FQGTGA. CDR3 bases: TGTGCCAGCAGCTTATCTAGGCGGGACGCAGGAGAGACCCAGTACTTC. Translating gives CASSLSRRDAGETQYF.

The chain is built from TRBV1 and TRBJ2-5. TRBV1 is termed a pseudogene. The CDR3 loop spans 18 amino acids. The CDR3 spells CTSSQALIWTFSRRTQYF. DNA for the CDR3: TGCACCAGCAGCCAAGCCCTTATTTGGACCTTCTCGAGGAGGACCCAGTACTTC.

This chain uses TRBV6-1 with TRBJ2-7; D uncertain. The CDR3 covers 12 residues. Deletions cut 5 bases from V and 9 bases from J, with 14 bases between. The germline gives CDR1 MNHNS, CDR2 SASEGT. The CDR3 sequence: CASSPIFEWQYF. CDR3 nucleotides: TGTGCCAGCAGTCCAATCTTTGAGTGGCAGTACTTC.

The chain carries TRBV11-3 and TRBJ2-2; D is perhaps TRBD2 (5 bases). Germline V gives CDR1 SGHNT, CDR2 YENEEA. CDR3 size: 16 residues. The V and J ends lost 5 bases and 5 bases respectively, with 18 bases between them. CDR3 sequence reads: CASSHPGELGTGELFF. In nucleotides, the CDR3 is TGTGCCAGCAGCCACCCCGGGGAGCTTGGGACCGGGGAGCTGTTTTTT.

This clone was seen only once. The chain links TRBV7-3 to TRBJ2-1; D not certain. The germline gives CDR1 SGHTA, CDR2 FQGTGA. V was trimmed by 4 bases and J by 1 base, leaving 17 bases between them. CDR3 size: 17 residues. CDR3 nucleotides: TGTGCCAGCAGCTCACAAGGACGGGCCGGATCCTACAATGAGCAGTTCTTC. As protein: CASSSQGRAGSYNEQFF.